This T cell receptor (beta chain) emerged from a study of radiotherapy plus CTLA-4 blockade in lung cancer. Whole-study context: Among all patients, more than 15% showed objective responses, while about 30% had disease control.

Notes on the study in general: TCR clones originating in tumors grew in number in blood after radiotherapy plus ipilimumab.

As regards this clone: Its antigen is undetermined.

Treatment of patients with chemo-refractory metastatic non-small-cell lung cancer consisted of focal radiation plus CTLA-4 blockade with ipilimumab. V dropped 1 base and J dropped 6 bases, with 19 bases sitting between them. The CDR3 totals 16 residues. Germline V gene sequence: CDR1 LNHDA, CDR2 SQIVND (reference sequence). The protocol was immunoSEQ multiplex PCR, while the TCRdb copy is restricted to in-frame clones and leaves out a portion. The table shows tens of thousands of clones, with 60% to 85% occurring only once. The clonotype was recovered from a human donor with non-small cell lung cancer who had a partial response to radiotherapy plus ipilimumab. Some clones in this sample may be carry-over from other donors' samples. The sequencing here drew on peripheral blood, taken from a patient treated with radiotherapy plus ipilimumab. V is TRBV19 and J is TRBJ2-7, with a tentative D call TRBD2 (6 bases). CDR3 DNA: TGTGCCAGTAGTATAGTCGGGGGAGCGCGAATCCGCGAGCAGTACTTC. Amino acid sequence: CASSIVGGARIREQYF.